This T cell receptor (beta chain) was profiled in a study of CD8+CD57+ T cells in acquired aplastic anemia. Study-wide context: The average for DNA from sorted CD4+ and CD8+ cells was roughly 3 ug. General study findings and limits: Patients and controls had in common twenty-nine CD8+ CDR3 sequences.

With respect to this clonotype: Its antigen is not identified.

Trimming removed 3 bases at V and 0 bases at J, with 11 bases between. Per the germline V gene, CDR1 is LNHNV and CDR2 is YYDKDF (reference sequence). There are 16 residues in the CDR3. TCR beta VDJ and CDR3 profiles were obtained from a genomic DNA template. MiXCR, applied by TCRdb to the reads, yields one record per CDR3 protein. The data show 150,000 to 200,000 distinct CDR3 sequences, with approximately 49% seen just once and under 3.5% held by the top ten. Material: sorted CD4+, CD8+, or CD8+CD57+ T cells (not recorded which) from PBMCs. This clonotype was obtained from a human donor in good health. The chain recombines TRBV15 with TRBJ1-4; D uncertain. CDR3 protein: CATSSQPHATNEKLFF. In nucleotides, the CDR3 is TGTGCCACCAGCAGCCAGCCCCATGCAACTAATGAAAAACTGTTTTTT.